The 25 T cell receptor beta chains given below trace back to one sample, sequenced in a study of neurological immune-mediated disorders. MiXCR, applied by TCRdb to the 5' RACE reads, yields one record per CDR3 protein. The sample lists about 55,000 distinct CDR3 sequences, approximately 3.8% occurring once. The sample consisted of PBMCs. Receptors were obtained from a man under 40 with multiple sclerosis.

This clonotype was recorded at least ten times. As DNA, the CDR3 is TGTGCCAGCGGGCCGAACACTGAAGCTTTCTTT. This sequence encodes CASGPNTEAFF. The chain uses TRBV2 and TRBJ1-1; D ambiguous. This CDR3 contains 11 residues. V lost 8 bases and J 1 base, leaving 5 bases between the germline ends. Germline loops: CDR1 SNHLY, CDR2 FYNNEI.

About this clonotype: The junction differs from germline at one of its ends, possibly a read error. V is TRBV28 and J is TRBJ1-5, with a tentative D call TRBD1 (5 bases). This CDR3 spans 13 amino acids. Germline lookup yields CDR1 MDHEN and CDR2 SYDVKM. This CDR3 is CATHRGAHQPQNF. The CDR3 coding sequence is TGTGCCACCCACCGTGGGGCACATCAGCCCCAGAATTTT.

This clonotype was seen a handful of times. DNA of the CDR3: TGTGCCAGCAGTTTAAGTTCGGCGACAGGGGGGCGTGGAGATACGCAGTATTTT. Encoded protein: CASSLSSATGGRGDTQYF. The rearrangement links TRBV28 to TRBJ2-3; 9 nucleotides align to TRBD1. The CDR3 extends over 18 amino acids. The germline gives CDR1 MDHEN, CDR2 SYDVKM. J was trimmed by 5 bases and V by 2 bases; bases with no gene match: 14.

This clonotype was counted at least ten times. The genes are TRBV28 and TRBJ2-4; possible D gene TRBD2, 6 bases. Germline V lookup: CDR1 MDHEN, CDR2 SYDVKM. Trimming took off 5 bases at V and 2 bases at J, with 19 bases between the two ends. CDR3 length: 17 residues. In DNA, the CDR3 is TGTGCCAGCAGTCCCCTGGTAGAGGGAGGAACCAAAAACATTCAGTACTTC. Its protein product is CASSPLVEGGTKNIQYF.

There are many counts of this clonotype. This rearrangement joins TRBV5-1 to TRBJ1-2, with D perhaps TRBD1 (5 bases). Trimming removed 4 bases at V and 0 bases at J, with 13 bases between. Germline CDR1 SGHRS, CDR2 YFSETQ. There are 15 residues in the CDR3. In DNA form, the CDR3 reads TGCGCCAGCAGCCCTCGGGGGAGTACTAACTATGGCTACACCTTC. Translation gives CASSPRGSTNYGYTF.

Of note for this clonotype: The CDR3 does not end in the conserved phenylalanine or tryptophan, so this is likely a read error. V usage is TRBV29-1 and J usage is TRBJ2-1, with 9 nucleotides matching TRBD2. The germline V gene encodes CDR1 SQVTM and CDR2 ANQGSEA. J gave up 4 bases and V 6 bases, and 7 bases lay outside the gene matches. The CDR3 is made up of 14 amino acids. For the CDR3, the DNA is TGCAGCGTGTCCAGAGCGGGGGGTTACAATGAGCAGTTCAAC. Translated: CSVSRAGGYNEQFN.

This clonotype was detected ten times or more. This rearrangement joins TRBV7-2 to TRBJ2-7; no clear D gene. The CDR3 is 12 amino acids. The germline CDR1 and CDR2 sequences are SGHTA and FQGNSA. V was pared by 3 bases and J by 9 bases, with 12 bases between. CDR3 in amino acids: CASSLSTNGQYF. The CDR3 DNA sequence: TGTGCCAGCAGCTTGAGTACAAACGGGCAGTACTTC. The variable domain in full, with the rest retrieved from reference TRBV7-2 and TRBJ2-7, is GAGVSQSPSNKVTEKGKDVELRCDPISGHTALYWYRQSLGQGLEFLIYFQGNSAPDKSGLPSDRFSAERTGGSVSTLTIQRTQQEDSAVYLCASSLSTNGQYFGPGTRLTVT.

This clonotype showed up many times. The V call is TRBV20-1, the J call TRBJ1-4; D remains unclear. V gave up 2 bases and J gave up 6 bases, with 16 bases separating them. The CDR3 is 15 amino acids. Germline CDR1 reads DFQATT; CDR2 reads SNEGSKA (reference sequence). CDR3 loop: CSARSKLLIDEKLFF. CDR3 coding DNA: TGCAGTGCTAGATCGAAACTCCTAATCGATGAAAAACTGTTTTTT.

This chain links TRBV7-7 with TRBJ2-6, with a tentative D call TRBD1 (5 bases). The CDR3 has 15 residues. CDR1 and CDR2 from the germline V gene are SSHAT and FNYEAQ (reference sequence). Trimming removed 8 bases at V and 0 bases at J, with 11 bases between. The CDR3 DNA follows: TGTGCCAGCTCCCCAGGGAACTCTGGGGCCAACGTCCTGACTTTC. It yields the protein CASSPGNSGANVLTF.

This clonotype has at least ten counts. The genes are TRBV6-6 and TRBJ1-1, with 8 bases aligning to TRBD1. Germline V CDR1 and CDR2: MNHNY, SVGAGI (reference sequence). V was clipped by 2 bases and J by 6 bases; unmatched bases: 8. The CDR3 consists of 15 residues. In DNA, the CDR3 is TGTGCCAGCAGTTACCCACAGGGGGGTAGGGCTGAAGCTTTCTTT. Its protein is CASSYPQGGRAEAFF.

The V and J genes are TRBV6-1 and TRBJ2-7, with D perhaps TRBD1 or TRBD2 (5 bases each). Germline CDR1 reads MNHNS; CDR2 reads SASEGT. Between the trimmed V and J ends, which lost 2 bases and 5 bases, there was a span of 13 bases. CDR3 length: 14 residues. CDR3 in DNA: TGTGCCAGCAGTGAACCGAGGGGAAGCCACGAGCAGTACTTC. Translated: CASSEPRGSHEQYF.

This clonotype was observed at least ten times. V and J are TRBV20-1 and TRBJ2-1; the match to TRBD2 covers 8 bases. The CDR3 totals 15 residues. V was clipped by 3 bases and J by 7 bases; unmatched bases: 11. Germline CDR1 is DFQATT and CDR2 is SNEGSKA (reference sequence). Here the CDR3 DNA reads TGCAGTGCTAGCCGGCCGGGAGGGCCTTTGAATGAGCAGTTCTTC. Encoded protein: CSASRPGGPLNEQFF.

There are many counts of this clonotype. The V call is TRBV28, the J call TRBJ2-7; D unclear. The germline V gene has CDR1 MDHEN and CDR2 SYDVKM. The V gene lost 6 bases and the J gene lost 5 bases, with 14 bases spanning the gap. This CDR3 is 13 amino acids long. The CDR3 region has the DNA TGTGCCAGCAGAATTCCATCAGGCCACGAGCAGTACTTC. Protein product: CASRIPSGHEQYF. Complete variable domain (other parts from reference TRBV28 and TRBJ2-7): DVKVTQSSRYLVKRTGEKVFLECVQDMDHENMFWYRQDPGLGLRLIYFSYDVKMKEKGDIPEGYSVSREKKERFSLILESASTNQTSMYLCASRIPSGHEQYFGPGTRLTVT.

This clonotype was seen repeatedly, ten times or more. The chain carries TRBV5-6 and TRBJ1-1; 8 bases line up with TRBD1. Germline lookup yields CDR1 SGHDT and CDR2 YYEEEE. This CDR3 has 15 residues. Trimming removed 6 bases from V and 6 bases from J; junction bases left unmatched: 13. CDR3: CASTNLDRASPEAFF. The CDR3, as DNA: TGTGCCAGCACCAACCTGGACAGGGCTTCGCCTGAAGCTTTCTTT. Combining the CDR3 with reference TRBV5-6 and TRBJ1-1 gives the whole variable domain DAGVTQSPTHLIKTRGQQVTLRCSPKSGHDTVSWYQQALGQGPQFIFQYYEEEERQRGNFPDRFSGHQFPNYSSELNVNALLLGDSALYLCASTNLDRASPEAFFGQGTRLTVV.

This clonotype was found many times. The V call is TRBV7-9, the J call TRBJ2-1; D remains ambiguous. The CDR3 is 13 residues long. V lost 5 bases, J lost 6 bases, and 11 bases lay in between. In germline, CDR1 is SEHNR, CDR2 FQNEAQ (reference sequence). For the CDR3, the DNA is TGTGCCAGCAGCCTAAGTGGGGTCAATGAGCAGTTCTTC. This codes for CASSLSGVNEQFF. Based on the CDR3 plus reference TRBV7-9 and TRBJ2-1, the full variable domain is DTGVSQNPRHKITKRGQNVTFRCDPISEHNRLYWYRQTLGQGPEFLTYFQNEAQLEKSRLLSDRFSAERPKGSFSTLEIQRTEQGDSAMYLCASSLSGVNEQFFGPGTRLTVL.

In this sample, this clonotype turned up many times. The J gene is TRBJ2-5, the V gene TRBV30; TRBD2 aligns across 7 bases. The CDR3 is 14 amino acids. CDR1 and CDR2 from the germline V gene are GTSNPN and SVGIG (reference sequence). J was trimmed by 3 bases and V by 0 bases; bases with no gene match: 4. The CDR3 bases are TGTGCCTGGAGTGTTGGACTAGTCGAAGAGACCCAGTACTTC. It specifies CAWSVGLVEETQYF.

The sample holds many counts of this clonotype. The rearrangement uses TRBV3-1 and TRBJ2-1; D gene uncertain. V dropped 0 bases and J dropped 6 bases, with 9 bases sitting between them. Per the germline V gene, CDR1 is LGHDT and CDR2 is YNNKEL (reference sequence). The CDR3 consists of 14 residues. The CDR3 protein is CASSQDPGTNEQFF. The CDR3 DNA reads TGTGCCAGCAGCCAAGATCCGGGTACCAATGAGCAGTTCTTC.

With respect to this clonotype: This may be a read error, as it is one base from a much larger clone. Because it lacks the conserved phenylalanine or tryptophan at the end, this CDR3 is likely a read error. This sequence joins TRBV6-5 and TRBJ1-5; D is unresolved. Trimming shortened V by 2 bases and J by 6 bases, and 11 bases separated the two germline ends. Looked up from germline, CDR1 is MNHEY and CDR2 is SVGAGI. The CDR3 totals 14 residues. The CDR3 DNA reads TGTGCCAGCAGTTACGCTGGAGAAGGTCAGCCCCAGCATATT. It codes for CASSYAGEGQPQHI.

This clonotype was counted at least ten times. This rearrangement joins TRBV28 to TRBJ2-6, with D possibly being TRBD1 (5 bases). Trimming pared 7 bases from V and 3 bases from J, leaving 16 bases between. Germline V gene lookup returns CDR1 MDHEN and CDR2 SYDVKM. The CDR3 covers 16 residues. CDR3 nucleotide sequence: TGTGCCAGCACCCCTAATCTCAGGGTTGGGGCCAACGTCCTGACTTTC. Translated: CASTPNLRVGANVLTF. Based on the CDR3 plus reference TRBV28 and TRBJ2-6, the full variable domain is DVKVTQSSRYLVKRTGEKVFLECVQDMDHENMFWYRQDPGLGLRLIYFSYDVKMKEKGDIPEGYSVSREKKERFSLILESASTNQTSMYLCASTPNLRVGANVLTFGAGSRLTVL.

This clonotype was detected ten times or more. The chain carries TRBV7-2 and TRBJ2-3, with D tentatively TRBD1 or TRBD2 (5 bases each). Germline CDR1 SGHTA, CDR2 FQGNSA. The V and J ends lost 3 bases and 8 bases respectively, with 15 bases between them. The CDR3 has 14 residues. The CDR3 DNA follows: TGTGCCAGCAGCTTTTCTTTAGGTGGGGGTACGCAGTATTTT. Encoded protein: CASSFSLGGGTQYF.

This clonotype was recorded at least ten times. This chain joins TRBV7-6 and TRBJ1-1; D unresolved. The V gene's germline CDR1 is SGHVS and CDR2 FNYEAQ. V lost 1 base and J lost 1, with 10 bases in between. The CDR3 sequence is 15 residues long. Here the CDR3 reads CASSLGMAGNTEAFF. As DNA, the CDR3 is TGTGCCAGCAGCTTAGGAATGGCAGGGAACACTGAAGCTTTCTTT.

This clonotype was observed at least ten times. The chain uses TRBV4-1 and TRBJ1-5, with D unclear. Germline V gene data show CDR1 as MGHRA and CDR2 as YSYEKL. This CDR3 has 14 residues. Trimming cost V 1 base and J 9 bases, with 13 bases left between them. Here the CDR3 reads CASSQGLGASPQHF. The CDR3 DNA is TGCGCCAGCAGCCAAGGCTTAGGTGCCTCGCCCCAGCATTTT.

This clonotype was observed at least ten times. V usage is TRBV2 and J usage is TRBJ2-7, with 12 bases lining up with TRBD2. Per germline, CDR1 SNHLY and CDR2 FYNNEI. This CDR3 region has 15 residues. V shed 6 bases and J 1 base; nucleotides not matched to a gene: 4. CDR3 bases: TGTGCCAGCAGCCTGACTAGCGGGAGATCCTACGAGCAGTACTTC. Translation: CASSLTSGRSYEQYF.

This clonotype was counted many times. The chain employs TRBV10-3 and TRBJ2-7; the D gene could be TRBD1 or TRBD2 (5 bases each). Germline V CDR1 and CDR2: ENHRY, SYGVKD. This CDR3 contains 13 residues. Between the trimmed V and J ends, which lost 2 bases and 3 bases, there was a span of 8 bases. The CDR3 nucleotides read TGTGCCATCAGTGAGGGGGGTAGCTACGAGCAGTACTTC. It translates to CAISEGGSYEQYF.

The sample holds many counts of this clonotype. The rearrangement joins TRBV5-1 to TRBJ2-7, with 8 nucleotides matching TRBD1. Germline CDR1 and CDR2: SGHRS and YFSETQ. This CDR3 has 13 residues. J was trimmed by 6 bases and V by 1 base; bases with no gene match: 3. The CDR3 sequence: CASSLWTGSEQYF. The CDR3 bases are TGCGCCAGCAGCTTGTGGACAGGGTCCGAGCAGTACTTC.